The T cell receptor (beta chain) under discussion was sequenced for a study of blood T cell repertoires in COVID-19. Across the study: There were acute and convalescent COVID-19 samples, and they came from the United States, Italy and Spain. Sources were T cells, B-cell-depleted T cells, or PBMCs; the material itself was cDNA or gDNA.

This clone occurred once. In the study's own analysis: Using reference gene primer amplification, nucleated cell counts were estimated. TCRdb's table, derived via immunoSEQ multiplex PCR, lists solely in-frame clones and lacks some. V and J calls and clone size are copied from that table; D and trimming were computed from the DNA. The table includes around 130,000 clones, roughly 90% detected once. The sample was peripheral blood. The sequence came from a man in his fifties or sixties with active COVID-19.

The CDR3 is CASSAGTEYSPLHF. CDR3 sequence (DNA): TGCGCCAGCAGCGCCGGGACAGAGTATTCACCCCTCCACTTT. The chain has TRBV5-1 and TRBJ1-6, with 7 bases identical to TRBD1. J was trimmed by 8 bases and V by 4 bases; bases with no gene match: 6. Germline V gives CDR1 SGHRS, CDR2 YFSETQ. The CDR3 is 14 residues long.